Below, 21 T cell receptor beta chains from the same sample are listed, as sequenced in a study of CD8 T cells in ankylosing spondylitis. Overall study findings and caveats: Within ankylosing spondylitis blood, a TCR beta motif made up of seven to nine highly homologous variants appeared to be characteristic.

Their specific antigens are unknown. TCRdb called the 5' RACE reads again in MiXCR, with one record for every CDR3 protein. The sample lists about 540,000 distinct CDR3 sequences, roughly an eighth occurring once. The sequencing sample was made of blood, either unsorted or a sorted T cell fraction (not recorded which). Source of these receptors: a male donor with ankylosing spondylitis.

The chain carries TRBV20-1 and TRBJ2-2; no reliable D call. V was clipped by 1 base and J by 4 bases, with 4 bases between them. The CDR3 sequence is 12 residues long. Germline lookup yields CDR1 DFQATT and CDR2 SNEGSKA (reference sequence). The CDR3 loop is CSARGATGELFF. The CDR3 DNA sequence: TGCAGTGCTAGAGGAGCCACCGGGGAGCTGTTTTTT.

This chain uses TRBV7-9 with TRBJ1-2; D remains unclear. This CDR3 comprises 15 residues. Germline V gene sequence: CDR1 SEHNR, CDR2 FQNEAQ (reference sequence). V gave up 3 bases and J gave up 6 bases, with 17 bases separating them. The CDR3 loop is CASSLRTDGEDGYTF. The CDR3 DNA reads TGTGCCAGCAGCTTGCGAACGGACGGGGAGGATGGCTACACCTTC.

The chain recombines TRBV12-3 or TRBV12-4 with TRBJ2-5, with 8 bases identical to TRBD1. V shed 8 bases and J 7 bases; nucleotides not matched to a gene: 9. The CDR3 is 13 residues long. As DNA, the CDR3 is TGTGCCAGCCGGTCGGCCGGACAGGGGACCCAGTACTTC. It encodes CASRSAGQGTQYF.

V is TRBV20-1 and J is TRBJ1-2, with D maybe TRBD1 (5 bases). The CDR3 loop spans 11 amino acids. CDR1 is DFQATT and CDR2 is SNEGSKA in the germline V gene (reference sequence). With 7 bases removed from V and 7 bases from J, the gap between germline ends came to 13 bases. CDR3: CSGTPGTGYTF. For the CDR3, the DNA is TGCAGTGGAACCCCGGGGACTGGCTACACCTTC.

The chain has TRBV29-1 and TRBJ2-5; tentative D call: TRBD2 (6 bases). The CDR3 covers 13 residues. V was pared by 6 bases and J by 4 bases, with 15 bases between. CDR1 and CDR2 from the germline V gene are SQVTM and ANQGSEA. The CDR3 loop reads CSVGLGGAETQYF. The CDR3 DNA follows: TGCAGCGTGGGGTTGGGGGGTGCAGAGACCCAGTACTTC.

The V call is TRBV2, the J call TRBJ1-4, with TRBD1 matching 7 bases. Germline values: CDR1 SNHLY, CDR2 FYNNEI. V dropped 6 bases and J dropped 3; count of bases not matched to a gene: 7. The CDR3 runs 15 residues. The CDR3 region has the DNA TGTGCCAGCAGCGTAGAGGGGGCGGCTAATGAAAAACTGTTTTTT. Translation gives CASSVEGAANEKLFF.

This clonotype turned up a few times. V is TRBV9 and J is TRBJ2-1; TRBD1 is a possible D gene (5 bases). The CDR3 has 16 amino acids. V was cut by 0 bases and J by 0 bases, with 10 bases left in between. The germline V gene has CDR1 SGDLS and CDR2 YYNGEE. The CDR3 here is CASSVDWGSSYNEQFF. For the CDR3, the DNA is TGTGCCAGCAGCGTAGATTGGGGCAGCTCCTACAATGAGCAGTTCTTC.

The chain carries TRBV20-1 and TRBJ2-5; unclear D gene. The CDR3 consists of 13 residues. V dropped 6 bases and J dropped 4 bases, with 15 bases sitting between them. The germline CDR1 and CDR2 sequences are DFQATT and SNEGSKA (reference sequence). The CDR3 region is CSADRAPGETQYF. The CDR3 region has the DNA TGCAGTGCCGATAGAGCCCCGGGAGAGACCCAGTACTTC.

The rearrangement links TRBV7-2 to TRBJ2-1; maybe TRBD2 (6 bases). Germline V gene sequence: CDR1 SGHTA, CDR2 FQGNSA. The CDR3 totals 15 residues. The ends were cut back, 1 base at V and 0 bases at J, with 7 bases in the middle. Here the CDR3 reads CASSLGRVSYNEQFF. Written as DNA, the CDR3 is TGTGCCAGCAGCTTAGGGAGGGTCTCCTACAATGAGCAGTTCTTC.

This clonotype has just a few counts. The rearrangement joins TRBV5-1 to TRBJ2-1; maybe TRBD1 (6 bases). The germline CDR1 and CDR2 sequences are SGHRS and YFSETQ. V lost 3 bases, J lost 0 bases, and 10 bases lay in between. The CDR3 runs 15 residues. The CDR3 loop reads CASSSGVLSYNEQFF. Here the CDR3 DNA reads TGCGCCAGCAGCTCAGGGGTCCTCTCCTACAATGAGCAGTTCTTC.

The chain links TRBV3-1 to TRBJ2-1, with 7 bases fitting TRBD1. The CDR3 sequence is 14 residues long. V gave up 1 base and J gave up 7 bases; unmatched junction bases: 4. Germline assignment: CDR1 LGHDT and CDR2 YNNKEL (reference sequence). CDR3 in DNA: TGTGCCAGCAGCCAAGGCAGCAGGGGGAATGAGCAGTTCTTC. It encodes CASSQGSRGNEQFF.

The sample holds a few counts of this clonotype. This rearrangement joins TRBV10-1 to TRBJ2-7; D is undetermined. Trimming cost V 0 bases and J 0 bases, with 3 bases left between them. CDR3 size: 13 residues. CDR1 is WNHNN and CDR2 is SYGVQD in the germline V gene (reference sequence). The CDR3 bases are TGCGCCAGCAGTGAGTCGACCTCCTACGAGCAGTACTTC. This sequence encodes CASSESTSYEQYF.

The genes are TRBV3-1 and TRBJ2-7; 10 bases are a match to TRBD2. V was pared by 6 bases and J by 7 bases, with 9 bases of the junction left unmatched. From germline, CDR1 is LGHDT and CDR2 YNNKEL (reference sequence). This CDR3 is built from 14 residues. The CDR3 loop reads CASREAGGPQEQYF. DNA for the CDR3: TGTGCCAGCAGGGAAGCGGGAGGGCCTCAAGAGCAGTACTTC.

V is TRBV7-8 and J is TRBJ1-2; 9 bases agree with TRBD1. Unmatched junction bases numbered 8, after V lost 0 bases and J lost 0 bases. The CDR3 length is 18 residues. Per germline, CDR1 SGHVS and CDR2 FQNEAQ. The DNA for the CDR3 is TGTGCCAGCAGCTTAGCTGGTGGGACAGGGACCTCTAACTATGGCTACACCTTC. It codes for CASSLAGGTGTSNYGYTF.

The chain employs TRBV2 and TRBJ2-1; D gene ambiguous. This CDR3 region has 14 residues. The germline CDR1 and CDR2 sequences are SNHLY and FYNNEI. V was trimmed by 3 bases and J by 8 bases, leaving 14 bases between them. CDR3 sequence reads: CASSDRLVVDEQFF. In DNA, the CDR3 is TGTGCCAGCAGTGATAGGCTCGTAGTAGATGAGCAGTTCTTC.

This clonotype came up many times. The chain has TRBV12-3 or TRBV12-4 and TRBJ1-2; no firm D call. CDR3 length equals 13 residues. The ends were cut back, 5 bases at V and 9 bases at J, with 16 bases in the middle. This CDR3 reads CASSQSFPIRYTF. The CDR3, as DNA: TGTGCCAGCAGTCAAAGTTTCCCGATTCGCTACACCTTC.

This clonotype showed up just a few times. DNA of the CDR3: TGTGCCAGTAGTATCCAACAGCGGGGAGAGACCCAGTACTTC. Its translation is CASSIQQRGETQYF. V is TRBV19 and J is TRBJ2-5, with TRBD2 matching over 7 bases. The length of the CDR3 is 14 residues. J lost 4 bases, V lost 3 bases, and 5 bases had no gene match. Germline V lookup: CDR1 LNHDA, CDR2 SQIVND (reference sequence).

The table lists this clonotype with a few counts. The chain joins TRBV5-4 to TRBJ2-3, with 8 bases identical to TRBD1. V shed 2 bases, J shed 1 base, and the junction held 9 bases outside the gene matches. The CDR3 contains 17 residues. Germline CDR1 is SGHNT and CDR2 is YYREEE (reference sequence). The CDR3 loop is CASSLNRGALGTDTQYF. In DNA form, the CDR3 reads TGTGCCAGCAGCTTAAACAGGGGGGCGCTAGGCACAGATACGCAGTATTTT.

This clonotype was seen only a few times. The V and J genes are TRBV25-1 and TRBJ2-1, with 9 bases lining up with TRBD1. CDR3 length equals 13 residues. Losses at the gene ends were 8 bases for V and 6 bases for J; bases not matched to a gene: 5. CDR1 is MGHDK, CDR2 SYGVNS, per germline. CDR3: CASGPTGGNEQFF. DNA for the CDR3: TGTGCCAGCGGGCCGACAGGGGGCAATGAGCAGTTCTTC.

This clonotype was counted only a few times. The CDR3 coding sequence is TGCGCCAGCAGCTCTCGGACTAGCGGGAGGGCCATATACAATGAGCAGTTCTTC. Translation: CASSSRTSGRAIYNEQFF. This rearrangement joins TRBV5-1 to TRBJ2-1; 15 positions agree with TRBD2. The CDR3 runs to 18 residues. Germline V gene lookup returns CDR1 SGHRS and CDR2 YFSETQ. Germline trimming cut 3 bases from V and 4 bases from J; bases unmatched to any gene: 8. Using reference TRBV5-1 and TRBJ2-1 for the parts outside the CDR3, the full variable domain is KAGVTQTPRYLIKTRGQQVTLSCSPISGHRSVSWYQQTPGQGLQFLFEYFSETQRNKGNFPGRFSGRQFSNSRSEMNVSTLELGDSALYLCASSSRTSGRAIYNEQFFGPGTRLTVL.

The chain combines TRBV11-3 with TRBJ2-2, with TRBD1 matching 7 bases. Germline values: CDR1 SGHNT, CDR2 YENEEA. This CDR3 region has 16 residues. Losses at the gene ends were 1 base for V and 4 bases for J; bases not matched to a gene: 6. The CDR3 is CASSLAKGALTGELFF. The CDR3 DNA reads TGTGCCAGCAGCTTAGCCAAGGGGGCACTCACCGGGGAGCTGTTTTTT.